The present TCR beta chain was sequenced within a study of T cell responses to AZD1222 COVID-19 vaccine. Method: immunoSEQ multiplex PCR; TCRdb's copy keeps in-frame clones and lacks some. Counted here are roughly 110,000 clones, less than 95% occurring once; the ten biggest clones make up 6.5% to 10%. Second-dose schedules of about 4 or about 12 weeks were combined. With respect to this clone: The antigen is undetermined.

Study-wide points: Within unmutated variant regions lay the reported targets of nearly half of spike-specific TCRs. There were mostly white British donors and more females than males, and clonal diversity was possibly underestimated.

The input for sequencing was peripheral blood, taken 28 days after the second AZD1222 dose. This TCR was recovered from an adult who received the AZD1222 COVID-19 vaccine.

CDR3 nucleotides: TGTGCCAGCTCACCCTCGGAGGGGGGGGCCAATCAGCCCCAGCATTTT. Translation: CASSPSEGGANQPQHF. This chain links TRBV18 with TRBJ1-5, with D tentatively TRBD1 (6 bases). Trimming cost V 3 bases and J 3 bases, with 15 bases left between them. CDR3 size: 16 residues. Germline V lookup: CDR1 KGHSH, CDR2 LQKENI.